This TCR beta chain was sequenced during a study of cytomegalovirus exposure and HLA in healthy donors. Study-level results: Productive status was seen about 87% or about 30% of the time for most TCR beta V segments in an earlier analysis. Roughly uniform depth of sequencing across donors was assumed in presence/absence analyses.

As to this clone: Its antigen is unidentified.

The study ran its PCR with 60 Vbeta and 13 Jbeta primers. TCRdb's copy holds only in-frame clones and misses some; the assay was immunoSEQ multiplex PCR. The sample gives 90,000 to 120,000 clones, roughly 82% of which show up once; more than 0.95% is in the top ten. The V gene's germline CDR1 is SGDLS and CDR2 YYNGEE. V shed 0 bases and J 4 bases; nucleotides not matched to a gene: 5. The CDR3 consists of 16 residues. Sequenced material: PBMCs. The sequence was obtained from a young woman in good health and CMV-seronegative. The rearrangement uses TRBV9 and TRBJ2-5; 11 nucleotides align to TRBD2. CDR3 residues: CASSVGKTSGVETQYF. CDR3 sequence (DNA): TGTGCCAGCAGCGTAGGGAAGACTAGCGGGGTAGAGACCCAGTACTTC.